Listed here are 16 T cell receptor beta chains from one sample, sequenced in a study of T-cell reconstitution after alpha-beta-depleted transplantation in children. Preparing the TCRbeta library involved the use of unique molecular identifiers. Each CDR3 protein gets one entry after TCRdb re-called the PCR reads with MiXCR. The sample contains approximately 340,000 distinct CDR3 sequences, 10% to 13% of which appear only once. Here the sequenced sample was PBMCs from the stem cell graft donor, taken from the stem cell graft. Every receptor here comes from a human donor who donated a stem cell graft to a child with acute lymphoblastic leukemia.

This clonotype has just a few counts. For the CDR3, the DNA is TGCGCCAGCAGCCAAGATTCAGCTAGCGGACTCTACGAGCAGTACTTC. Amino acids: CASSQDSASGLYEQYF. The V and J genes are TRBV4-3 and TRBJ2-7; TRBD2 matches at 7 bases. Trimming took 0 bases from V and 3 from J; bases not matched to a gene: 8. The CDR3 extends over 16 amino acids. Germline V CDR1 and CDR2: LGHNA, YSLEER.

The genes are TRBV12-3 or TRBV12-4 and TRBJ2-3, with D unclear. CDR3 length: 17 amino acids. V was clipped by 5 bases and J by 8 bases, with 26 bases between them. The CDR3 reads CASSPVMSKKSKVTQYF. CDR3 sequence (DNA): TGTGCCAGCAGTCCCGTGATGTCCAAGAAGTCCAAGGTTACGCAGTATTTT.

The chain recombines TRBV24-1 with TRBJ2-3; TRBD2 aligns across 8 bases. The ends lost 2 bases at V and 2 bases at J; junction bases unmatched: 11. The germline CDR1 and CDR2 sequences are KGHDR and SFDVKD. The CDR3 loop spans 18 amino acids. CDR3 sequence reads: CATSDWGRLTSDTDTQYF. The CDR3 DNA is TGTGCCACCAGTGATTGGGGTCGACTGACTAGCGACACAGATACGCAGTATTTT.

This clonotype occurred many times. The chain employs TRBV11-2 and TRBJ1-5; D is perhaps TRBD1 (5 bases). Germline CDR1 reads SGHAT; CDR2 reads FQNNGV. V was clipped by 3 bases and J by 0 bases, with 9 bases between them. The CDR3 is 15 amino acids. The CDR3 sequence is CASSFDRNSNQPQHF. In DNA form, the CDR3 reads TGTGCCAGCAGCTTCGACAGAAATAGCAATCAGCCCCAGCATTTT. The complete variable domain, with remaining parts taken from reference TRBV11-2 and TRBJ1-5, reads EAGVAQSPRYKIIEKRQSVAFWCNPISGHATLYWYQQILGQGPKLLIQFQNNGVVDDSQLPKDRFSAERLKGVDSTLKIQPAKLEDSAVYLCASSFDRNSNQPQHFGDGTRLSIL.

The chain carries TRBV5-1 and TRBJ2-5, with 15 bases identical to TRBD2. V was pared by 4 bases and J by 2 bases, with 3 bases of the junction left unmatched. The length of the CDR3 is 16 residues. Germline-derived CDR1 and CDR2 are SGHRS and YFSETQ. The CDR3 sequence: CASSPGLAGGQETQYF. The CDR3 DNA sequence: TGCGCCAGCAGCCCGGGACTAGCGGGAGGACAAGAGACCCAGTACTTC.

This sequence joins TRBV19 and TRBJ2-5, with 8 bases lining up with TRBD1. After removal of 5 bases from V and 4 bases from J, the junction contained 6 bases not matched to a gene. The CDR3 extends over 14 amino acids. The germline gives CDR1 LNHDA, CDR2 SQIVND (reference sequence). CDR3 protein: CASSQGANRETQYF. The CDR3 nucleotides read TGTGCCAGTAGTCAGGGGGCCAATCGAGAGACCCAGTACTTC.

The chain combines TRBV7-8 with TRBJ1-6; TRBD1 matches at 10 bases. CDR1 and CDR2 (germline): SGHVS, FQNEAQ. V trimming: 0 bases; J trimming: 10 bases; junction bases outside the gene matches: 3. The CDR3 consists of 15 residues. The CDR3 DNA follows: TGTGCCAGCAGCTTAGCCGGGACAGGGGTCTCACCCCTCCACTTT. It specifies CASSLAGTGVSPLHF.

This clonotype was detected only a few times. The rearrangement links TRBV27 to TRBJ2-1; 14 nucleotides line up with TRBD2. Germline V lookup: CDR1 MNHEY, CDR2 SMNVEV (reference sequence). V shed 5 bases, J shed 8 bases, and the junction held 8 bases outside the gene matches. The length of the CDR3 is 16 residues. CDR3 bases: TGTGCCAGCAGTCCTATGACTAGCGGGAGGGGCGATGAGCAGTTCTTC. Its translation: CASSPMTSGRGDEQFF.

This sequence joins TRBV27 and TRBJ1-1; no definite D call. This CDR3 has 13 amino acids. Looked up from germline, CDR1 is MNHEY and CDR2 is SMNVEV (reference sequence). With 3 bases removed from V and 0 bases from J, the gap between germline ends came to 5 bases. DNA for the CDR3: TGTGCCAGCAGTTTTTATATGAACACTGAAGCTTTCTTT. It yields the protein CASSFYMNTEAFF.

This chain uses TRBV20-1 with TRBJ1-1; D is unclear. V lost 1 base and J lost 0, with 9 bases in between. Per the germline V gene, CDR1 is DFQATT and CDR2 is SNEGSKA (reference sequence). The CDR3 extends over 14 amino acids. In DNA form, the CDR3 reads TGCAGTGCTAGAGTTTTCGGGGTGAACACTGAAGCTTTCTTT. Protein: CSARVFGVNTEAFF.

In its sample, this clonotype was seen many times. The chain employs TRBV6-4 and TRBJ1-1, with 8 bases that match TRBD1. The germline V gene encodes CDR1 MRHNA and CDR2 SNTAGT. CDR3 length equals 16 residues. Losses at the gene ends were 6 bases for V and 5 bases for J; bases not matched to a gene: 14. CDR3 residues: CASRIRQGPEGTEAFF. The CDR3 DNA follows: TGTGCCAGCAGGATCAGACAGGGGCCAGAGGGTACTGAAGCTTTCTTT.

This clonotype was observed a handful of times. The CDR3 DNA follows: TGCGCCAGCAGCCAAGATTGGCAGCTTGAAGCTTTCTTT. This codes for CASSQDWQLEAFF. The rearrangement uses TRBV4-1 and TRBJ1-1; no clear D. Germline CDR1 is MGHRA and CDR2 is YSYEKL. There are 13 residues in the CDR3. The V end lost 0 bases, the J end lost 7 bases, and 9 bases lay between the germline ends.

The CDR3 here is CASSQDWTDYGYTF. The CDR3 region has the DNA TGCGCCAGCAGCCAAGATTGGACAGACTATGGCTACACCTTC. The chain employs TRBV4-3 and TRBJ1-2; tentative D call: TRBD1 (6 bases). Germline V gene lookup returns CDR1 LGHNA and CDR2 YSLEER. The ends were cut back, 0 bases at V and 3 bases at J, with 8 bases in the middle. This CDR3 region has 14 residues.

The J gene is TRBJ1-1, the V gene TRBV12-3 or TRBV12-4; no reliable D call. With 5 bases removed from V and 0 bases from J, the gap between germline ends came to 16 bases. The CDR3 extends over 16 amino acids. The CDR3 protein is CASSPRMTTLNTEAFF. CDR3 bases: TGTGCCAGCAGTCCCCGAATGACAACCTTGAACACTGAAGCTTTCTTT.

V usage is TRBV4-3 and J usage is TRBJ2-7; TRBD2 aligns across 11 bases. This CDR3 region has 17 residues. J gave up 3 bases and V 2 bases, and 9 bases lay outside the gene matches. CDR1 and CDR2 from the germline V gene are LGHNA and YSLEER. CDR3 sequence: CASSQLPRGTSGYEQYF. The CDR3 nucleotides are TGCGCCAGCAGCCAACTCCCTCGAGGGACTAGCGGCTACGAGCAGTACTTC.

Many counts were recorded for this clonotype. V and J are TRBV6-1 and TRBJ2-6, with TRBD1 matching over 8 bases. This CDR3 is built from 16 residues. The trim removed 5 bases at V and 0 bases at J, leaving 3 bases unmatched. Germline CDR1 is MNHNS and CDR2 is SASEGT. CDR3 sequence reads: CASSRTGSSGANVLTF. The CDR3 DNA reads TGTGCCAGCAGTCGGACAGGGAGCTCTGGGGCCAACGTCCTGACTTTC.